Presented here are 15 T cell receptor beta chains from one specimen sequenced in a study of CD8+ T cells in alopecia areata. Reverse transcription of extracted RNA yielded cDNA, which provided the sequencing template. Produced via immunoSEQ multiplex PCR; TCRdb's table is partial and in-frame only. Of 100,000 to 150,000 clones detected, under 40% appear once; the ten largest clones hold 3% to 3.5%. The sequencing sample was made of CD4+ T cells sorted from blood. The receptors were sampled from a human donor with alopecia areata.

The V gene is TRBV29-1, the J gene TRBJ2-3; no reliable D call. Germline-derived CDR1 and CDR2 are SQVTM and ANQGSEA. Between the trimmed V and J ends, which lost 4 bases and 2 bases, there was a span of 10 bases. This CDR3 has 13 amino acids. CDR3 sequence (DNA): TGCAGCGTTGTATCCGGGTCCACAGATACGCAGTATTTT. This translates into CSVVSGSTDTQYF.

This rearrangement joins TRBV9 to TRBJ2-7; D is unresolved. Germline V gene lookup returns CDR1 SGDLS and CDR2 YYNGEE. The CDR3 extends over 13 amino acids. Between the trimmed V and J ends, which lost 3 bases and 13 bases, there was a span of 20 bases. CDR3 loop: CASSGGNEARLYF. The CDR3, as DNA: TGTGCCAGCAGCGGCGGAAACGAGGCCCGGCTATACTTC.

The rearrangement links TRBV10-3 to TRBJ1-2; 10 bases map to TRBD1. The CDR3 is 14 amino acids. Germline V CDR1 and CDR2: ENHRY, SYGVKD. J lost 3 bases, V lost 4 bases, and 2 bases had no gene match. The CDR3 DNA reads TGTGCCATCAGTGGTGGGACAGGGGACTATGGCTACACCTTC. This codes for CAISGGTGDYGYTF.

The table lists this clone with a count of one. CDR3 sequence reads: CAWRDREAKNIQYF. CDR3 nucleotides: TGTGCCTGGAGGGACAGGGAAGCCAAAAACATTCAGTACTTC. The V gene is TRBV30, the J gene TRBJ2-4; 8 positions match TRBD1. CDR3 size: 14 residues. V dropped 3 bases and J dropped 0; count of bases not matched to a gene: 1. Per germline, CDR1 GTSNPN and CDR2 SVGIG (reference sequence).

This chain uses TRBV7-2 with TRBJ1-1; maybe TRBD1 (6 bases). V lost 8 bases and J 6 bases, leaving 10 bases between the germline ends. Looked up from germline, CDR1 is SGHTA and CDR2 is FQGNSA. The CDR3 loop spans 11 amino acids. The CDR3 protein is CASLGGSEAFF. The CDR3 DNA is TGTGCCAGCCTAGGGGGGTCTGAAGCTTTCTTT.

V gene TRBV2 combines with J gene TRBJ1-6; 9 nucleotides match TRBD1. V was clipped by 7 bases and J by 6 bases; unmatched bases: 10. CDR1 and CDR2 from the germline V gene are SNHLY and FYNNEI. CDR3 length equals 16 residues. The CDR3 sequence is CASIQPGQGRNSPLHF. The CDR3 coding sequence is TGTGCCAGCATTCAACCGGGACAGGGTCGTAATTCACCCCTCCACTTT.

This clone was observed a handful of times. The rearrangement links TRBV29-1 to TRBJ2-5; D uncertain. The DNA end favors TRBJ2-7, so the J call may be wrong. The CDR3 consists of 13 residues. Germline V lookup: CDR1 SQVTM, CDR2 ANQGSEA. The CDR3 region is CSAGPHQDYEQYF. CDR3 DNA sequence: TGCAGCGCTGGTCCTCACCAAGACTACGAGCAGTACTTC.

There are a few counts of this clone. A much larger clone differs from this one at a single base, so this may be a read error. The sample contains more than one DNA sequence encoding this CDR3. This chain connects TRBV7-9 to TRBJ2-7; TRBD2 matches at 9 bases. Trimming took 5 bases from V and 0 from J; bases not matched to a gene: 2. The CDR3 has 14 residues. The V gene's germline CDR1 is SEHNR and CDR2 FQNEAQ (reference sequence). The CDR3 loop reads CASSPGLASYEQYF. The CDR3 DNA reads TGTGCCAGCAGCCCGGGACTAGCCTCCTACGAGCAGTACTTC.

This rearrangement joins TRBV5-1 to TRBJ2-7; TRBD1 might be the D (5 bases). Germline V gene lookup returns CDR1 SGHRS and CDR2 YFSETQ. This CDR3 region has 15 residues. V shed 5 bases and J shed 0 bases, with 15 bases lying between them. CDR3 in amino acids: CASRSATVPSYEQYF. The CDR3 bases are TGCGCCAGCAGATCAGCGACAGTCCCCTCCTACGAGCAGTACTTC.

The chain employs TRBV14 and TRBJ1-6, with D perhaps TRBD1 (6 bases). Germline V gene sequence: CDR1 SGHDN, CDR2 FVKESK. Trimming shortened V by 4 bases and J by 7 bases, and 14 bases separated the two germline ends. The CDR3 is 15 amino acids. The CDR3 sequence is CASSLWIQGNSPLHF. DNA of the CDR3: TGTGCCAGCAGCCTCTGGATCCAGGGGAATTCACCCCTCCACTTT.

This clone was counted between two and nine times. V and J are TRBV18 and TRBJ2-7, with 9 bases identical to TRBD1. The V gene's germline CDR1 is KGHSH and CDR2 LQKENI. The CDR3 totals 15 residues. Trimming cost V 2 bases and J 2 bases; bases outside gene matches: 4. CDR3 bases: TGTGCCAGCTCACCATTTGACAGGGGGACCTACGAGCAGTACTTC. It specifies CASSPFDRGTYEQYF.

This sequence joins TRBV27 and TRBJ2-7, with D possibly TRBD1 on 5 matching bases. The CDR3 runs to 13 residues. The V gene lost 5 bases and the J gene lost 9 bases, with 17 bases spanning the gap. The germline CDR1 and CDR2 sequences are MNHEY and SMNVEV (reference sequence). The CDR3: CASSQGMYNGQYF. The CDR3 nucleotides are TGTGCCAGCAGTCAGGGCATGTACAACGGGCAGTACTTC.

The V and J genes are TRBV7-2 and TRBJ1-1; D unresolved. V lost 5 bases and J 1 base, leaving 8 bases between the germline ends. CDR1 is SGHTA and CDR2 is FQGNSA in the germline V gene. The CDR3 is made up of 13 amino acids. The CDR3 DNA reads TGTGCCAGCAGCCCTATGGCGAACACTGAAGCTTTCTTT. It encodes CASSPMANTEAFF.

The chain links TRBV5-6 to TRBJ2-7; 7 nucleotides agree with TRBD2. This CDR3 contains 14 residues. The V gene's germline CDR1 is SGHDT and CDR2 YYEEEE. V gave up 1 base and J gave up 3 bases; unmatched junction bases: 4. In DNA form, the CDR3 reads TGTGCCAGCAGCTTGTCCGGGGGGTTCTACGAGCAGTACTTC. This codes for CASSLSGGFYEQYF.

The chain has TRBV6-5 and TRBJ2-7; D might be TRBD2 (5 bases). CDR1 and CDR2 (germline): MNHEY, SVGAGI. This CDR3 is 15 amino acids long. V was clipped by 0 bases and J by 4 bases, with 13 bases between them. CDR3 amino acids: CASSYSGLARYEQYF. In DNA form, the CDR3 reads TGTGCCAGCAGTTACTCTGGTCTAGCCAGATACGAGCAGTACTTC.